These 24 T cell receptor beta chains came from one sample sequenced in a study of T cell responses to AZD1222 COVID-19 vaccine. Measured with immunoSEQ multiplex PCR; TCRdb has only the in-frame clones, and not every one. This table has 120,000 or so clones, around 87% appearing once. The material sequenced was peripheral blood, taken 28 days after the second AZD1222 dose. The receptors were sampled from an adult who received the AZD1222 COVID-19 vaccine.

The V gene is TRBV27, the J gene TRBJ2-7; no reliable D call. The V and J ends lost 4 bases and 0 bases respectively, with 10 bases between them. This CDR3 region has 14 residues. In germline, CDR1 is MNHEY, CDR2 SMNVEV (reference sequence). For the CDR3, the DNA is TGTGCCAGCAGTTCGGGTGGGGACTCCTACGAGCAGTACTTC. Its protein product is CASSSGGDSYEQYF.

The rearrangement joins TRBV5-1 to TRBJ2-7, with D possibly being TRBD2 (7 bases). Trimming left V 0 bases short and J 2 bases short, with 18 bases between. The CDR3 is made up of 17 amino acids. Germline assignment: CDR1 SGHRS and CDR2 YFSETQ. CDR3 DNA sequence: TGCGCCAGCAGCTTGGGATTCACGGGGGGCTACCCCTACGAGCAGTACTTC. This codes for CASSLGFTGGYPYEQYF.

This rearrangement joins TRBV30 to TRBJ1-2; 9 bases fit TRBD1. Looked up from germline, CDR1 is GTSNPN and CDR2 is SVGIG (reference sequence). The CDR3 runs to 16 residues. The J segment lost 8 bases and the V segment lost 2 bases, leaving 15 bases of the junction unmatched. CDR3 amino acids: CAWSPPDRGLSKGYTF. The CDR3 DNA reads TGTGCCTGGAGTCCTCCCGACAGGGGGTTATCTAAAGGCTACACCTTC.

This chain uses TRBV19 with TRBJ2-2, with 12 bases aligning to TRBD1. Germline trimming cut 4 bases from V and 6 bases from J; bases unmatched to any gene: 9. This CDR3 is built from 17 residues. CDR1 is LNHDA, CDR2 SQIVND, per germline (reference sequence). CDR3 coding DNA: TGTGCCAGTAGTAGGGGGGGACAGGGGGCCCCAGCCGGGGAGCTGTTTTTT. It is translated as CASSRGGQGAPAGELFF.

This clone showed up just once. CDR3 amino acids: CASSNLRGQPQHF. The CDR3 coding sequence is TGTGCCAGCAGCAACCTCCGGGGTCAGCCCCAGCATTTT. J is TRBJ1-5 and V is TRBV7-2; unclear D gene. V was pared by 5 bases and J by 6 bases, with 11 bases between. Germline V gene data show CDR1 as SGHTA and CDR2 as FQGNSA. The CDR3 consists of 13 residues.

V and J are TRBV28 and TRBJ2-1, with 9 positions matching TRBD2. From germline, CDR1 is MDHEN and CDR2 SYDVKM. CDR3 size: 13 residues. After removal of 11 bases from V and 8 bases from J, the junction contained 10 bases not matched to a gene. CDR3 sequence reads: CAWGTSLVHEQFF. The CDR3 DNA is TGTGCCTGGGGGACTAGCCTAGTCCATGAGCAGTTCTTC.

This rearrangement joins TRBV29-1 to TRBJ2-2; a possible D gene is TRBD1 (5 bases). Per germline, CDR1 SQVTM and CDR2 ANQGSEA. This CDR3 contains 15 residues. Trimming removed 5 bases at V and 6 bases at J, with 19 bases between. The CDR3 region has the DNA TGCAGCGTTCGAAAGCAGGGCTCTAGACCCGGGGAGCTGTTTTTT. It yields the protein CSVRKQGSRPGELFF.

The genes are TRBV10-3 and TRBJ1-1; D remains unclear. The CDR3 runs 14 residues. Germline V gene data show CDR1 as ENHRY and CDR2 as SYGVKD. The V end was cut by 3 bases, the J end by 1 base, with 9 bases between. The CDR3 DNA is TGTGCCATCAGTGATTGGGTGGGGAACACTGAAGCTTTCTTT. The encoded protein is CAISDWVGNTEAFF.

This clone was seen a single time. The chain couples TRBV6-5 to TRBJ2-7, with D possibly TRBD2 on 5 matching bases. The CDR3 has 15 residues. CDR1 and CDR2 (germline): MNHEY, SVGAGI. Trimming left V 2 bases short and J 1 base short, with 12 bases between. CDR3 region: CASSYRARGSYEQYF. The CDR3 DNA sequence: TGTGCCAGCAGTTACAGGGCCCGGGGTTCCTACGAGCAGTACTTC.

This clone has a handful of counts. V usage is TRBV18 and J usage is TRBJ1-3, with D possibly being TRBD1 (6 bases). There are 14 residues in the CDR3. Germline CDR1 reads KGHSH; CDR2 reads LQKENI. V dropped 0 bases and J dropped 5 bases, with 8 bases sitting between them. As DNA, the CDR3 is TGTGCCAGCTCACCACCCGGACAGCGAAACACCATATATTTT. It codes for CASSPPGQRNTIYF.

The chain combines TRBV7-9 with TRBJ2-2; D is unresolved. Germline-derived CDR1 and CDR2 are SEHNR and FQNEAQ (reference sequence). V lost 5 bases to trimming and J lost 8 bases, with 6 bases between them. The CDR3 has 11 amino acids. The CDR3 region has the DNA TGTGCCAGCAGCCTGTGGGGGGAGCTGTTTTTT. Amino acids: CASSLWGELFF.

The chain carries TRBV7-2 and TRBJ1-6, with a tentative D call TRBD1 (5 bases). The length of the CDR3 is 16 residues. Germline CDR1 reads SGHTA; CDR2 reads FQGNSA. Trimming took 8 bases from V and 7 from J, leaving 21 bases between them. The CDR3: CASRNGREKINSPLHF. CDR3 nucleotide sequence: TGTGCCAGCCGAAATGGCAGGGAAAAAATAAATTCACCCCTCCACTTT.

Only one count was recorded for this clone. This chain joins TRBV19 and TRBJ2-7; no clear D gene. Germline V gene sequence: CDR1 LNHDA, CDR2 SQIVND (reference sequence). V shed 3 bases and J shed 3 bases, with 12 bases lying between them. The CDR3 extends over 14 amino acids. CDR3 in DNA: TGTGCCAGTAGTATTCGAGCAGGAGTCTACGAGCAGTACTTC. This translates into CASSIRAGVYEQYF.

The chain carries TRBV19 and TRBJ2-1, with D uncertain. CDR1 LNHDA and CDR2 SQIVND come from the germline V gene (reference sequence). This CDR3 region has 13 residues. Trimming left V 5 bases short and J 6 bases short, with 11 bases between. The CDR3 spells CASSGWTPNEQFF. The CDR3 nucleotides are TGTGCCAGTAGTGGGTGGACCCCCAATGAGCAGTTCTTC. Combining the CDR3 with reference TRBV19 and TRBJ2-1 gives the whole variable domain DGGITQSPKYLFRKEGQNVTLSCEQNLNHDAMYWYRQDPGQGLRLIYYSQIVNDFQKGDIAEGYSVSREKKESFPLTVTSAQKNPTAFYLCASSGWTPNEQFFGPGTRLTVL.

The CDR3 sequence: CASSRPSNTGELFF. The DNA of the CDR3 is TGCGCCAGCTCCAGACCCTCGAACACCGGGGAGCTGTTTTTT. This chain uses TRBV10-2 with TRBJ2-2; D unclear. Germline V lookup: CDR1 WSHSY, CDR2 SAAADI. V was pared by 8 bases and J by 0 bases, with 10 bases between. The CDR3 sequence is 14 residues long.

The rearrangement uses TRBV5-1 and TRBJ2-7; TRBD1 agrees at 11 bases. Trimming at V came to 8 bases and at J to 4 bases, leaving 8 bases not matched to a gene. The germline gives CDR1 SGHRS, CDR2 YFSETQ. The CDR3 has 14 amino acids. CDR3 in amino acids: CASRSGQGVYEQYF. The CDR3 bases are TGCGCCAGTAGATCGGGACAGGGGGTGTACGAGCAGTACTTC.

The count of this clone is one. This chain links TRBV7-6 with TRBJ2-3; D call uncertain. The CDR3 consists of 13 residues. The germline V and J ends were trimmed by 4 bases and 6 bases, with 11 bases remaining between them. Germline V CDR1 and CDR2: SGHVS, FNYEAQ. Here the CDR3 reads CASSYQRDDTQYF. The CDR3 coding sequence is TGTGCCAGCAGCTACCAGCGCGACGATACGCAGTATTTT.

The rearrangement uses TRBV4-3 and TRBJ1-6, with TRBD1 matching over 10 bases. CDR3 length: 15 amino acids. Germline CDR1 and CDR2: LGHNA and YSLEER. J was trimmed by 9 bases and V by 5 bases; bases with no gene match: 7. CDR3: CASSDAGQGISPLHF. In nucleotides, the CDR3 is TGCGCCAGCAGCGATGCGGGACAGGGGATTTCACCCCTCCACTTT.

J is TRBJ2-7 and V is TRBV4-3, with D unresolved. Germline CDR1 reads LGHNA; CDR2 reads YSLEER. The CDR3 length is 14 residues. Trimming cost V 3 bases and J 1 base, with 10 bases left between them. The CDR3 spells CASSQWLASYEQYF. The CDR3, as DNA: TGCGCCAGCAGCCAGTGGCTTGCGTCCTACGAGCAGTACTTC.

The chain has TRBV7-2 and TRBJ2-5, with unresolved D. Germline V gives CDR1 SGHTA, CDR2 FQGNSA. V was trimmed by 1 base and J by 4 bases, leaving 4 bases between them. The CDR3 is made up of 12 amino acids. The CDR3 here is CASSLDLETQYF. DNA for the CDR3: TGTGCCAGCAGCTTAGATCTAGAGACCCAGTACTTC.

The chain couples TRBV7-9 to TRBJ2-2; 8 nucleotides align to TRBD1. Per the germline V gene, CDR1 is SEHNR and CDR2 is FQNEAQ (reference sequence). This CDR3 has 15 amino acids. Trimming cost V 5 bases and J 4 bases; bases outside gene matches: 6. The CDR3 DNA follows: TGTGCCAGCAGCCCCGACAGGGGAGGCACCGGGGAGCTGTTTTTT. Translating it yields CASSPDRGGTGELFF.

The sample holds one count of this clone. This rearrangement joins TRBV7-6 to TRBJ2-7; no reliable D call. The CDR3 sequence is 12 residues long. V lost 5 bases and J 12 bases, leaving 17 bases between the germline ends. Germline lookup yields CDR1 SGHVS and CDR2 FNYEAQ. CDR3 protein: CASSPGRAEWYF. In nucleotides, the CDR3 is TGTGCCAGCAGCCCCGGGCGTGCTGAGTGGTACTTC.

This clone was observed once. This rearrangement joins TRBV7-3 to TRBJ2-3, with D hard to call. The germline gives CDR1 SGHTA, CDR2 FQGTGA. The CDR3 is made up of 15 amino acids. Trimming took off 0 bases at V and 6 bases at J, with 13 bases between the two ends. The CDR3 sequence: CASSLTGPPGDTQYF. CDR3 nucleotide sequence: TGTGCCAGCAGCTTAACCGGACCCCCCGGGGATACGCAGTATTTT.

This chain joins TRBV6-2 or TRBV6-3 and TRBJ1-2; unclear D gene. Germline V CDR1 and CDR2: MNHEY, SVGEGT. The CDR3 runs 14 residues. The V end lost 5 bases, the J end lost 2 bases, and 12 bases lay between the germline ends. The CDR3 is CASSRTGANYGYTF. The CDR3 nucleotides read TGTGCCAGCAGTAGGACGGGAGCAAACTATGGCTACACCTTC.